This TCR beta chain appears in the sequencing data of a study of T cell changes during pregnancy in multiple sclerosis. Germline loops: CDR1 SGHNT, CDR2 YYREEE (reference sequence). V gave up 4 bases and J gave up 1 base; unmatched junction bases: 11. The CDR3 is 17 residues long. Clones were sequenced by immunoSEQ multiplex PCR, and TCRdb holds only the in-frame ones, with some missing. The sample holds around 48,000 clones, 85% to 95% seen once. The clonotype comes from a female donor with multiple sclerosis, enrolled in a pregnancy study. Sample: CD4+ T cells from peripheral blood mononuclear cells, taken in the third trimester of pregnancy. V is TRBV5-4 and J is TRBJ1-1; 9 bases are shared with TRBD1. The CDR3 region is CASSPPPGQGGNTEAFF. For the CDR3, the DNA is TGTGCCAGCAGCCCGCCCCCGGGACAGGGTGGGAACACTGAAGCTTTCTTT.